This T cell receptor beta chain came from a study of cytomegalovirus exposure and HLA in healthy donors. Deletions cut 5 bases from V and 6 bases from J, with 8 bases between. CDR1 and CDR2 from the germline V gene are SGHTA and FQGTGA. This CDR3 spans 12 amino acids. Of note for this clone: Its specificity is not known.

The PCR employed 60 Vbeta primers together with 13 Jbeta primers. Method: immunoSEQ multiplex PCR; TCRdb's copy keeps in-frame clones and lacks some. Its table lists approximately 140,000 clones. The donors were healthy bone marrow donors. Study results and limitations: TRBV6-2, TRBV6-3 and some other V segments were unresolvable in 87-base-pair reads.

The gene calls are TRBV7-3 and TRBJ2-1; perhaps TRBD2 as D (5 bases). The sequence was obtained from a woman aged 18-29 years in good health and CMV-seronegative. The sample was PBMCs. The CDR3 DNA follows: TGTGCCAGCAGCGCACGGGGCAATGAGCAGTTCTTC. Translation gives CASSARGNEQFF. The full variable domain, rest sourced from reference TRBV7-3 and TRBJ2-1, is GAGVSQTPSNKVTEKGKYVELRCDPISGHTALYWYRQSLGQGPEFLIYFQGTGAADDSGLPNDRFFAVRPEGSVSTLKIQRTERGDSAVYLCASSARGNEQFFGPGTRLTVL.